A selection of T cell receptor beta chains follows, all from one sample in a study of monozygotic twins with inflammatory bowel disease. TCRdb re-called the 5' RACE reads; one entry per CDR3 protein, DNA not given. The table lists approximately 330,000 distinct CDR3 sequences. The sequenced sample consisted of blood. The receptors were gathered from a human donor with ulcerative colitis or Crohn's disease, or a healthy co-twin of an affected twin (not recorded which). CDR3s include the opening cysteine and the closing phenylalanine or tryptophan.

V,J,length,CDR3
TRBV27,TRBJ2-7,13,CASSPGDIYEQYF
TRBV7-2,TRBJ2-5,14,CASSSEGRVETQYF
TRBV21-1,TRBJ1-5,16,CASSKLWAGGNQPQHF
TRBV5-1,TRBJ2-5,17,CASSLGPSGNIQETQYF
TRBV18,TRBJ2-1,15,CASSPNRGNVYEQFF
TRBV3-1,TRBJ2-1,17,CASSPYPGSGSYNEQFF
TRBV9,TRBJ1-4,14,CASSMQDSREKLFF
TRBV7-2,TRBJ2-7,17,CASSLEVRTGLSYEQYF
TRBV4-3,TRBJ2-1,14,CASSQDRGDNEQFF
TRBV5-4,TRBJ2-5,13,CASSFWVGETQYF
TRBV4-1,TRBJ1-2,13,CASSLQGPRGYTF
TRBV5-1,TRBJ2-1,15,CASSLQRATYNEQFF
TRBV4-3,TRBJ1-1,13,CASSRGRGTEAFF
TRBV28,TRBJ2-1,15,CASSPGTGPYNEQFF
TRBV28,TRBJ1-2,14,CASSLGGDRVGYTF
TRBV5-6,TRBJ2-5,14,CASSLSAPTETQYF
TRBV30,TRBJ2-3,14,CAWTRSGSTDTQYF
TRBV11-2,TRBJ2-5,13,CASSLESSGTQYF
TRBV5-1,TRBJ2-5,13,CASRSSGEETQYF
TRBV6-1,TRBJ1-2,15,CASSAGQGPNYGYTF
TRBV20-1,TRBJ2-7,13,CSARRLPVYEQYF
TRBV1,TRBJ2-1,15,CTSTPRTSGVNEQFF